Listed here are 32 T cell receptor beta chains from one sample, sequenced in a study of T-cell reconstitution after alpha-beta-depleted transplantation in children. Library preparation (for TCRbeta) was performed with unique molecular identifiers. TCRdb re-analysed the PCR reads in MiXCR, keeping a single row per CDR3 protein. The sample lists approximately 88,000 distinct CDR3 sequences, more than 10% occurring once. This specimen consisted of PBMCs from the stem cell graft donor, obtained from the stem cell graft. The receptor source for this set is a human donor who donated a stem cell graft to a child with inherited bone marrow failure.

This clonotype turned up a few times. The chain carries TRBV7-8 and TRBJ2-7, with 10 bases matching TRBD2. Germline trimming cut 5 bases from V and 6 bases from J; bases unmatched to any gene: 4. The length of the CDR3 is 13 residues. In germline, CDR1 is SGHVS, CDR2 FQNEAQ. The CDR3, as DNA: TGTGCCAGCAGCACACTAGCGGGACGCGAGCAGTACTTC. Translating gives CASSTLAGREQYF.

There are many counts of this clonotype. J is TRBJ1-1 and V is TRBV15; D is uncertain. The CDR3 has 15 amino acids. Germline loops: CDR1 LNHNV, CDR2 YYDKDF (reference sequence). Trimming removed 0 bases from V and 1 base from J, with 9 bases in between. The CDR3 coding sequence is TGTGCCACCAGCAGAGATAATGGACCGAACACTGAAGCTTTCTTT. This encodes CATSRDNGPNTEAFF.

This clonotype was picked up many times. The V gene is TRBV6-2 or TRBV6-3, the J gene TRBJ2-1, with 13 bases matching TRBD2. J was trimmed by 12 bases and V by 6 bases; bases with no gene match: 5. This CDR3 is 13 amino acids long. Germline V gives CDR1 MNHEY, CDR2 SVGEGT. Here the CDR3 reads CASRGLAGDPQFF. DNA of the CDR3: TGTGCCAGCAGAGGACTAGCGGGAGACCCGCAGTTCTTC.

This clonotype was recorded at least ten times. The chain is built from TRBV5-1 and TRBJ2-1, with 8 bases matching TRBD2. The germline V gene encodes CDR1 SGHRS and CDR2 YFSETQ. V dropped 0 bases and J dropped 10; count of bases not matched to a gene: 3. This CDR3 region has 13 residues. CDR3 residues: CASSLEGLGEQFF. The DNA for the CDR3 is TGCGCCAGCAGCTTGGAGGGACTAGGGGAGCAGTTCTTC.

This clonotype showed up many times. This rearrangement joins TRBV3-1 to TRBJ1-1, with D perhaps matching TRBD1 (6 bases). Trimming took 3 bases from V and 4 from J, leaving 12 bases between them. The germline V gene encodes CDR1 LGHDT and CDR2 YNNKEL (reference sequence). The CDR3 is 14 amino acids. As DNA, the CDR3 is TGTGCCAGCAGCCAGCCAGGGGAAGGCACTGAAGCTTTCTTT. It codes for CASSQPGEGTEAFF. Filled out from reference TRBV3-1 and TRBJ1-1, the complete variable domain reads DTAVSQTPKYLVTQMGNDKSIKCEQNLGHDTMYWYKQDSKKFLKIMFSYNNKELIINETVPNRFSPKSPDKAHLNLHINSLELGDSAVYFCASSQPGEGTEAFFGQGTRLTVV.

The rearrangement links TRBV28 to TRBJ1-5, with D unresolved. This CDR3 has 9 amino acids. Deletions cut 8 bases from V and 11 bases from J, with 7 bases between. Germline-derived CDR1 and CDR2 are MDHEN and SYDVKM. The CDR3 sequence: CASGWSQHF. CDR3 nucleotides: TGTGCCAGCGGATGGTCCCAGCATTTT.

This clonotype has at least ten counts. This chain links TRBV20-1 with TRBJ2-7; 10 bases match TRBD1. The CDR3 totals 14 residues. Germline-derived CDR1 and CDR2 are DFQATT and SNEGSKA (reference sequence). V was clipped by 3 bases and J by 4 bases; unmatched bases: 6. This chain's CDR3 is CSASLRDRGYEQYF. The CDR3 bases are TGCAGTGCTAGTCTTCGGGACAGGGGTTACGAGCAGTACTTC.

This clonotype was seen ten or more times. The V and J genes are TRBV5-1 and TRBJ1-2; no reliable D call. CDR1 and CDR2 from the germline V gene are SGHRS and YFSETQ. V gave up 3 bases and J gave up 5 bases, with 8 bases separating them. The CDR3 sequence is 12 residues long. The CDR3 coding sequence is TGCGCCAGCAGCTCGGGCGGGTATGGCTACACCTTC. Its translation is CASSSGGYGYTF.

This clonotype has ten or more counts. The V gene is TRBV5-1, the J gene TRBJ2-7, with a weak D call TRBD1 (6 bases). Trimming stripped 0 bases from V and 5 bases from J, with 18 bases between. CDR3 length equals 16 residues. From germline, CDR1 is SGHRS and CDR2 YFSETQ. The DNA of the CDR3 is TGCGCCAGCAGCTTGGGGGGGCCGTGGCAGGGCCACGAGCAGTACTTC. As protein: CASSLGGPWQGHEQYF.

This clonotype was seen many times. The CDR3 DNA sequence: TGCAGTGCCCGCCCCCCCAATTCACCCCTCCACTTT. This translates into CSARPPNSPLHF. The chain carries TRBV20-1 and TRBJ1-6; no clear D. Per germline, CDR1 DFQATT and CDR2 SNEGSKA (reference sequence). V dropped 6 bases and J dropped 7 bases, with 10 bases sitting between them. The CDR3 is made up of 12 amino acids.

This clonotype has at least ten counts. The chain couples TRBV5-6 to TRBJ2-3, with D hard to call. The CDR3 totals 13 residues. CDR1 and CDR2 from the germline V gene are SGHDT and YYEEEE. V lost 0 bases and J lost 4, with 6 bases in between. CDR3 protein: CASSLGVADTQYF. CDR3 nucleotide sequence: TGTGCCAGCAGCTTGGGTGTGGCAGATACGCAGTATTTT.

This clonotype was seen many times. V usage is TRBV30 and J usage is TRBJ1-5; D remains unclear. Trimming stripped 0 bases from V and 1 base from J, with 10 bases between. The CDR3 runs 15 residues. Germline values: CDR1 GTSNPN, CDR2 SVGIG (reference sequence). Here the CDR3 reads CAWSVSGISNQPQHF. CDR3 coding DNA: TGTGCCTGGAGTGTATCGGGGATCAGCAATCAGCCCCAGCATTTT.

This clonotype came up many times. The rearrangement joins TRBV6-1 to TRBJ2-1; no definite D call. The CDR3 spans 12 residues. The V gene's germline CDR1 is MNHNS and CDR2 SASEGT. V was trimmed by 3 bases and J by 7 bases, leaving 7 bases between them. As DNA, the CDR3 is TGTGCCAGCAGTGAGGGGAAGAATGAGCAGTTCTTC. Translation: CASSEGKNEQFF.

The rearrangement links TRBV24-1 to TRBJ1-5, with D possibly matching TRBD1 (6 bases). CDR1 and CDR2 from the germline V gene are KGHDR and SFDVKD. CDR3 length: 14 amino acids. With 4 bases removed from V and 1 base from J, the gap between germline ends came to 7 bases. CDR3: CATSEGTSNQPQHF. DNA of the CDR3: TGTGCCACCAGTGAGGGGACAAGCAATCAGCCCCAGCATTTT.

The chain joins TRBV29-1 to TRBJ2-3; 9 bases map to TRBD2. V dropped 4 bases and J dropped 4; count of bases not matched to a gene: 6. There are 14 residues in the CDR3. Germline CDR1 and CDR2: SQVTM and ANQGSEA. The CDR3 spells CSVGLAGYADTQYF. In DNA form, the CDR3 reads TGCAGCGTTGGGCTAGCGGGGTACGCAGATACGCAGTATTTT.

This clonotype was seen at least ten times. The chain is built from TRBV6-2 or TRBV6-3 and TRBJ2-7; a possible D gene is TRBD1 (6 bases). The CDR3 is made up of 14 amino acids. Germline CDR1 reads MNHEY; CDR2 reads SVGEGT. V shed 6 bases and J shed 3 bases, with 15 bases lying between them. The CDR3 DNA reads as TGTGCCAGCAGCCCTGGTGGACAGTACTACGAGCAGTACTTC. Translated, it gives CASSPGGQYYEQYF.

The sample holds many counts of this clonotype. CDR3 sequence: CASSLERLAVHNEQFF. The CDR3 DNA reads as TGTGCCAGCAGCTTAGAGCGTCTAGCGGTCCACAATGAGCAGTTCTTC. The chain is built from TRBV7-8 and TRBJ2-1; 7 nucleotides align to TRBD2. V lost 1 base, J lost 5 bases, and 8 bases stayed unmatched. The CDR3 spans 16 residues. From germline, CDR1 is SGHVS and CDR2 FQNEAQ.

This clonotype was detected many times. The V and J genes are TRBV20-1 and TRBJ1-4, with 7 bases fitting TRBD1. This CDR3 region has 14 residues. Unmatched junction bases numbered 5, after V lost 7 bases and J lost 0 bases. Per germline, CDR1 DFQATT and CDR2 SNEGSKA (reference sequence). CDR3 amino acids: CSGTGDATNEKLFF. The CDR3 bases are TGCAGTGGCACAGGGGATGCAACTAATGAAAAACTGTTTTTT.

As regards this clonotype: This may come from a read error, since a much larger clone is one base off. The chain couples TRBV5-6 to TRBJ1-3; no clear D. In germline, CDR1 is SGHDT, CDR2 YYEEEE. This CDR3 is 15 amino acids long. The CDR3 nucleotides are TGTGCCAGCAGCTTGGGCTTCTCCTCTGGAAACACCATAGATTTT. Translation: CASSLGFSSGNTIDF.

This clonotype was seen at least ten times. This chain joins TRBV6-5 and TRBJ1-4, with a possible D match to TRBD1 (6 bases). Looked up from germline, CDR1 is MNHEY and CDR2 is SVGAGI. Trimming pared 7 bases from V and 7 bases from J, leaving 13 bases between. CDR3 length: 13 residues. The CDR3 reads CASTSLRGEKLFF. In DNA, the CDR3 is TGTGCCAGCACCTCCCTCAGGGGTGAAAAACTGTTTTTT.

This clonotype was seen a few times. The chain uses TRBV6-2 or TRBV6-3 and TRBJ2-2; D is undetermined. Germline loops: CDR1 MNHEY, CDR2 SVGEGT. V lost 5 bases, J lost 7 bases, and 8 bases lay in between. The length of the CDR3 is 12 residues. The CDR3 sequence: CASSRRNGELFF. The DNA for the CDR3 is TGTGCCAGCAGTCGCCGGAACGGGGAGCTGTTTTTT.

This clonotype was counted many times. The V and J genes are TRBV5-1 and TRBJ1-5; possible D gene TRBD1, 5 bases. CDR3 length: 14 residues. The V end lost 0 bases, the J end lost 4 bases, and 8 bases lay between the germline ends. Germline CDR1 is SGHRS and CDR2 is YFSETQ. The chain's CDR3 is CASSLAGGNQPQHF. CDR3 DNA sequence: TGCGCCAGCAGCTTGGCCGGGGGAAATCAGCCCCAGCATTTT.

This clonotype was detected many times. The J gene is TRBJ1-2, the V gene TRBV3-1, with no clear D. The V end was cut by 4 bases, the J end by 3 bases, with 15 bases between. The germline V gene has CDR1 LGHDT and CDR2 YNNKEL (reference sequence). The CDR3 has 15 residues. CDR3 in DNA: TGTGCCAGCAGCCCCCTTCTCAGGAACCACTATGGCTACACCTTC. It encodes CASSPLLRNHYGYTF.

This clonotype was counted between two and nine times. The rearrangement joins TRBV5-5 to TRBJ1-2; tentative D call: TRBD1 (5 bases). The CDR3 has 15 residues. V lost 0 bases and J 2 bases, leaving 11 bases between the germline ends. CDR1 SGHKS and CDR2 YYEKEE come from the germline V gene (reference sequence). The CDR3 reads CASSLDIGGNYGYTF. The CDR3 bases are TGTGCCAGCAGCTTGGATATTGGGGGAAACTATGGCTACACCTTC.

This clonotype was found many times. Here the CDR3 reads CSARGGGSDTQYF. The DNA for the CDR3 is TGCAGTGCTCGAGGCGGGGGATCAGATACGCAGTATTTT. The chain is built from TRBV20-1 and TRBJ2-3; 7 bases are shared with TRBD2. The CDR3 covers 13 residues. Germline V gene lookup returns CDR1 DFQATT and CDR2 SNEGSKA (reference sequence). Trimming removed 5 bases from V and 4 bases from J; junction bases left unmatched: 6.

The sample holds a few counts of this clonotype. As DNA, the CDR3 is TGTGCCAGCAGTTACAGAAGGCACGGGGAGCTGTTTTTT. This gives the protein CASSYRRHGELFF. The genes are TRBV6-5 and TRBJ2-2; D call uncertain. Germline V lookup: CDR1 MNHEY, CDR2 SVGAGI. The CDR3 spans 13 residues. The V end was cut by 2 bases, the J end by 7 bases, with 8 bases between.

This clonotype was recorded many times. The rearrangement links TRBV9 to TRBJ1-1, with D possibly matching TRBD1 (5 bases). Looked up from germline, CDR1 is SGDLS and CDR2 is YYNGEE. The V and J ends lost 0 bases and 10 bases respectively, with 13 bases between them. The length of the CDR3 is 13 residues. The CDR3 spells CASSVVIDSVAFF. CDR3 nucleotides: TGTGCCAGCAGCGTAGTCATCGACAGCGTAGCTTTCTTT.

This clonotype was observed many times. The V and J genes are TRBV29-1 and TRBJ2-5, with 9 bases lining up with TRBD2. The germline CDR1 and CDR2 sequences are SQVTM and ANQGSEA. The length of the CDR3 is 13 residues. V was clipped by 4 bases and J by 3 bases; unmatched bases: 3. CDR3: CSVASSGKETQYF. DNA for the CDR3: TGCAGCGTTGCGTCTAGCGGGAAAGAGACCCAGTACTTC.

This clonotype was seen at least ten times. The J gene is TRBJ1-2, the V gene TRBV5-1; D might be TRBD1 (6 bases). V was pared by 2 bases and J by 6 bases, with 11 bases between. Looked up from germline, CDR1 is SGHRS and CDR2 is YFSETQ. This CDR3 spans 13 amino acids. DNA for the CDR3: TGCGCCAGCAGCTTTGTAGGGGGAGATGGCTACACCTTC. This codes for CASSFVGGDGYTF. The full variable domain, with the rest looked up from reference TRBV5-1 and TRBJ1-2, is KAGVTQTPRYLIKTRGQQVTLSCSPISGHRSVSWYQQTPGQGLQFLFEYFSETQRNKGNFPGRFSGRQFSNSRSEMNVSTLELGDSALYLCASSFVGGDGYTFGSGTRLTVV.

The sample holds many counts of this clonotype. The CDR3 nucleotides read TGCAGTGCAAGAAATCCATTTAGCGGGGCCCAAGAGACCCAGTACTTC. As protein: CSARNPFSGAQETQYF. The chain joins TRBV20-1 to TRBJ2-5; 8 nucleotides agree with TRBD2. V was pared by 6 bases and J by 1 base, with 13 bases of the junction left unmatched. Per the germline V gene, CDR1 is DFQATT and CDR2 is SNEGSKA (reference sequence). This CDR3 comprises 16 residues.

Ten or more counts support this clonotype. CDR3 in DNA: TGTGCCAGCAGTTTAGTATCGGGGTGGCATGGCTACACCTTC. Translating it yields CASSLVSGWHGYTF. The chain carries TRBV27 and TRBJ1-2; D not resolved. Germline V CDR1 and CDR2: MNHEY, SMNVEV (reference sequence). The CDR3 loop spans 14 amino acids. Trimming pared 2 bases from V and 6 bases from J, leaving 13 bases between.

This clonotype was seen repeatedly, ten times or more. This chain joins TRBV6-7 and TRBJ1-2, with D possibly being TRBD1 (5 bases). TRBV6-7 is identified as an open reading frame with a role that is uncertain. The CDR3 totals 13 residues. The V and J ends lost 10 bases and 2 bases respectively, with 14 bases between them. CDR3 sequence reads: CATTVGRNYGYTF. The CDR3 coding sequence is TGTGCCACGACGGTGGGGCGCAACTATGGCTACACCTTC.